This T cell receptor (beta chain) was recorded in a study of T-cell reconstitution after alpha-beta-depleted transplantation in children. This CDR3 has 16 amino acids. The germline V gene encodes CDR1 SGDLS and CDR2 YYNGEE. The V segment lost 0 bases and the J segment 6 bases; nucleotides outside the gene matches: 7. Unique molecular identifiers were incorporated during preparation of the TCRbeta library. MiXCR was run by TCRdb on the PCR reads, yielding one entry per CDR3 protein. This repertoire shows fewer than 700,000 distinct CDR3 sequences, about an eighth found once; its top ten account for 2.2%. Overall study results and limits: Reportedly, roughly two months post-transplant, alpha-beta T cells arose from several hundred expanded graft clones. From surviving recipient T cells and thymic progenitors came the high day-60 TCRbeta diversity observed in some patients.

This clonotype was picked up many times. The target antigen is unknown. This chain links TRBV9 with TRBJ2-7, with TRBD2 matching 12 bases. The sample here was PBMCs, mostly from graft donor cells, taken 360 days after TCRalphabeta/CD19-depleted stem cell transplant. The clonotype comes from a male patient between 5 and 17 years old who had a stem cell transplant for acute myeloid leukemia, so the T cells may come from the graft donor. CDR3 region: CASSVEMGLAGVEQYF. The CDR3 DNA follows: TGTGCCAGCAGCGTAGAGATGGGACTAGCGGGCGTCGAGCAGTACTTC.